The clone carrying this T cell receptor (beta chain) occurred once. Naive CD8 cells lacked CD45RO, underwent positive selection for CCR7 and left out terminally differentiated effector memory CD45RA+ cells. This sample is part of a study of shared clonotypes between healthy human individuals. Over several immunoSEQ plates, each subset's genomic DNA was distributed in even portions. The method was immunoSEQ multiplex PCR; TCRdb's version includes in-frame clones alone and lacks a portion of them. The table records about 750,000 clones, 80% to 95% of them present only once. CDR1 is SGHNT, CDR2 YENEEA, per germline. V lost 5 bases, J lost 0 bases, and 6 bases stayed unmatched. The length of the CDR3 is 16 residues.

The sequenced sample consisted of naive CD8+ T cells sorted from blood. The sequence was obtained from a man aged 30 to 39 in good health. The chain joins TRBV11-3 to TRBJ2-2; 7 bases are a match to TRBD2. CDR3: CASSTRTSPNTGELFF. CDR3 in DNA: TGTGCCAGCAGCACCAGGACTAGTCCGAACACCGGGGAGCTGTTTTTT.